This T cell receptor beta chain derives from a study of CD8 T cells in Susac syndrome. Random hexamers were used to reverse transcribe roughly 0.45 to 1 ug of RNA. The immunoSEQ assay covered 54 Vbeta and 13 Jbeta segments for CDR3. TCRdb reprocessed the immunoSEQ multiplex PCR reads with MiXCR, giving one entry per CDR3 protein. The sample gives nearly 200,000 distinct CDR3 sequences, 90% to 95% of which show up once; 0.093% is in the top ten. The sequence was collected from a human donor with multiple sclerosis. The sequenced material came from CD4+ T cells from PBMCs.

CDR3 bases: TGTGCCAGCAGGGAATATAATTCACCCCTCCACTTT. The encoded protein is CASREYNSPLHF. The V and J genes are TRBV6-5 and TRBJ1-6; no clear D. The V gene's germline CDR1 is MNHEY and CDR2 SVGAGI. Trimming left V 6 bases short and J 4 bases short, with 4 bases between. The CDR3 has 12 residues.